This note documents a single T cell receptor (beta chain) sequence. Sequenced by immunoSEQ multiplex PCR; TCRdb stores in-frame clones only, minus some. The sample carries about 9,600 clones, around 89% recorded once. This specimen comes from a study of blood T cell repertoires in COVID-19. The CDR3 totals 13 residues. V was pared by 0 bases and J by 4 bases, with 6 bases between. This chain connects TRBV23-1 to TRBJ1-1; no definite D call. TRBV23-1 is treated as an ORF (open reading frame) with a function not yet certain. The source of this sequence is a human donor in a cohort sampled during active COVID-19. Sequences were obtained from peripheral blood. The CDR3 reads CASSQSGSTEAFF. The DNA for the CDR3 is TGCGCCAGCAGTCAATCGGGGAGCACTGAAGCTTTCTTT.